This passage covers 20 T cell receptor beta chains from one sample sequenced in a study of blood T cells in healthy people across ages (dated by TCRdb to 2013 to 2016). The library came from 5' RACE. These reads were obtained on an Illumina HiSeq 2500. The second PCR ran for about 7 to 11 cycles and used a J-beta primer mix along with a sample-barcoded 5' primer. The raw public reads went through TCRdb reprocessing: fastp at Q25, MiXCR clone calling, in-frame beta chains kept. CDR3 protein sequences are deduplicated, and each keeps its most common genes and DNA. For this sample there are approximately 940,000 distinct CDR3 sequences; around 46% appear just once. The ten largest clones add up to around 15% of the sample. Sequenced material: blood. These receptors were obtained from a man younger than 40 in good health.

Note on this clonotype: A much larger clone lies a single base off, so this may be a read error. The rearrangement links TRBV6-2 or TRBV6-3 to TRBJ2-4; 7 nucleotides match TRBD1. The J call may be wrong; the DNA end is better matched by TRBJ2-7. Germline V gene lookup returns CDR1 MNHEY and CDR2 SVGEGT. CDR3 size: 13 residues. The CDR3 is CASRSGTAYEQYF. The CDR3 DNA sequence: TGTGCCAGCAGATCCGGGACAGCCTACGAGCAGTACTTC.

This chain links TRBV27 with TRBJ1-6, with D unclear. The germline V gene has CDR1 MNHEY and CDR2 SMNVEV (reference sequence). The V end was cut by 5 bases, the J end by 8 bases, with 16 bases between. The CDR3 sequence is 15 residues long. The CDR3 region has the DNA TGTGCCAGCAGTCCCCCTAAGGGAGGGTATTCACCCCTCCACTTT. Amino acids: CASSPPKGGYSPLHF.

The genes are TRBV12-3 or TRBV12-4 and TRBJ1-1, with no clear D. V was shortened by 4 bases and J by 1 base, with 19 bases between the two germline ends. The CDR3 is made up of 17 amino acids. DNA of the CDR3: TGTGCCAGCAGTTGGGGTGCGTGGGGAAGGGAGAACACTGAAGCTTTCTTT. This sequence encodes CASSWGAWGRENTEAFF.

V and J are TRBV6-5 and TRBJ2-7; 10 bases are shared with TRBD1. With 2 bases clipped from V and 4 bases from J, the junction kept 11 bases outside the gene matches. The germline gives CDR1 MNHEY, CDR2 SVGAGI. The CDR3 totals 17 residues. The CDR3 is CASSYQLSRDRGYEQYF. The DNA for the CDR3 is TGTGCCAGCAGTTACCAACTAAGCCGGGACAGGGGATACGAGCAGTACTTC.

To note about this clonotype: One end of the junction varies from germline; a read error may be responsible. V and J are TRBV5-1 and TRBJ2-1; 11 nucleotides line up with TRBD2. The CDR3 is made up of 17 amino acids. The germline V gene has CDR1 SGHRS and CDR2 YFSETQ. CDR3 residues: CANSLVASGGRYNEQFF. In DNA, the CDR3 is TGCGCCAACAGCTTGGTGGCTAGCGGGGGGCGATACAATGAGCAGTTCTTC. The whole variable domain, remainder taken from reference TRBV5-1 and TRBJ2-1, is KAGVTQTPRYLIKTRGQQVTLSCSPISGHRSVSWYQQTPGQGLQFLFEYFSETQRNKGNFPGRFSGRQFSNSRSEMNVSTLELGDSALYLCANSLVASGGRYNEQFFGPGTRLTVL.

The genes are TRBV12-3 or TRBV12-4 and TRBJ2-3; a weak D match, TRBD1 (7 bases). The CDR3 extends over 15 amino acids. Trimming removed 6 bases at V and 5 bases at J, with 18 bases between. Written as DNA, the CDR3 is TGTGCCAGCAGCCGGTTTGGAGGGGGCATAGATACGCAGTATTTT. This codes for CASSRFGGGIDTQYF.

V and J are TRBV5-4 and TRBJ2-2; D not certain. The CDR3 consists of 14 residues. Trimming took off 0 bases at V and 3 bases at J, with 6 bases between the two ends. Germline lookup yields CDR1 SGHNT and CDR2 YYREEE (reference sequence). This chain's CDR3 is CASSLAGYTGELFF. Written as DNA, the CDR3 is TGTGCCAGCAGCTTGGCAGGCTACACCGGGGAGCTGTTTTTT. Full variable domain (missing parts from reference TRBV5-4 and TRBJ2-2): ETGVTQSPTHLIKTRGQQVTLRCSSQSGHNTVSWYQQALGQGPQFIFQYYREEENGRGNFPPRFSGLQFPNYSSELNVNALELDDSALYLCASSLAGYTGELFFGEGSRLTVL.

This clonotype has just a few counts. This chain uses TRBV7-2 with TRBJ2-1; D is ambiguous. Germline lookup yields CDR1 SGHTA and CDR2 FQGNSA. The CDR3 has 16 residues. With 4 bases removed from V and 0 bases from J, the gap between germline ends came to 13 bases. In nucleotides, the CDR3 is TGTGCCAGCAGCTCCGGGTCCTCGAGCTCCTACAATGAGCAGTTCTTC. Protein: CASSSGSSSSYNEQFF. Full variable domain (missing parts from reference TRBV7-2 and TRBJ2-1): GAGVSQSPSNKVTEKGKDVELRCDPISGHTALYWYRQSLGQGLEFLIYFQGNSAPDKSGLPSDRFSAERTGGSVSTLTIQRTQQEDSAVYLCASSSGSSSSYNEQFFGPGTRLTVL.

This rearrangement joins TRBV5-1 to TRBJ2-5; TRBD2 matches at 10 bases. The CDR3 is 17 amino acids. CDR1 is SGHRS, CDR2 YFSETQ, per germline. Trimming cost V 0 bases and J 2 bases; bases outside gene matches: 7. DNA for the CDR3: TGCGCCAGCAGCTTGGCATTCCAGCGGGGGGGACAAGAGACCCAGTACTTC. Translating gives CASSLAFQRGGQETQYF.

The CDR3 DNA reads as TGTGCCAGCAGTTCGGGACAGGGGAGTTTGGGTGAGCAGTTCTTC. Its protein is CASSSGQGSLGEQFF. The chain recombines TRBV12-3 or TRBV12-4 with TRBJ2-1; 10 nucleotides align to TRBD1. With V trimmed by 4 bases and J by 9 bases, 9 bases remained unmatched. This CDR3 spans 15 amino acids.

This clonotype was detected only a few times. The rearrangement uses TRBV2 and TRBJ2-5; D is possibly TRBD2 (5 bases). CDR3 length: 14 amino acids. V was shortened by 11 bases and J by 1 base, with 17 bases between the two germline ends. The germline gives CDR1 SNHLY, CDR2 FYNNEI. The CDR3 nucleotides read TGTGCCGTGACGGCCGGGGATCCCCAAGAGACCCAGTACTTC. It specifies CAVTAGDPQETQYF.

V gene TRBV6-6 combines with J gene TRBJ2-1; no clear D. Trimming shortened V by 7 bases and J by 9 bases, and 16 bases separated the two germline ends. This CDR3 contains 13 residues. The V gene's germline CDR1 is MNHNY and CDR2 SVGAGI (reference sequence). The DNA of the CDR3 is TGTGCCAGCATAAGGGTAACTGGATCTGAGCAGTTCTTC. Its translation is CASIRVTGSEQFF.

This sequence joins TRBV20-1 and TRBJ2-5; 9 nucleotides align to TRBD2. Germline V CDR1 and CDR2: DFQATT, SNEGSKA (reference sequence). The CDR3 extends over 16 amino acids. After removal of 0 bases from V and 2 bases from J, the junction contained 7 bases not matched to a gene. The DNA of the CDR3 is TGCAGTGCTAGAGACTTCCAGCGGGGGGCTCAAGAGACCCAGTACTTC. Residues: CSARDFQRGAQETQYF.

The chain uses TRBV6-1 and TRBJ2-1, with 9 bases lining up with TRBD1. This CDR3 region has 15 residues. V shed 5 bases, J shed 8 bases, and the junction held 10 bases outside the gene matches. Germline V CDR1 and CDR2: MNHNS, SASEGT. The CDR3 spells CASSQPWTGDDEQFF. In DNA, the CDR3 is TGTGCCAGCAGTCAGCCGTGGACAGGGGACGATGAGCAGTTCTTC.

The chain is built from TRBV28 and TRBJ1-1; tentatively, D is TRBD1 (6 bases). Germline V gene data show CDR1 as MDHEN and CDR2 as SYDVKM. This CDR3 contains 14 residues. Trimming took off 2 bases at V and 3 bases at J, with 10 bases between the two ends. CDR3 in DNA: TGTGCCAGCAGTTTACCCGACAGGTACACTGAAGCTTTCTTT. Translating it yields CASSLPDRYTEAFF.

This chain joins TRBV6-5 and TRBJ2-7; 7 bases line up with TRBD1. This CDR3 region has 15 residues. The V and J ends lost 0 bases and 2 bases, in that order; junction bases with no gene match: 4. Germline V gene sequence: CDR1 MNHEY, CDR2 SVGAGI. The CDR3 loop is CASSYSFQGAYEQYF. Written as DNA, the CDR3 is TGTGCCAGCAGTTACTCGTTCCAGGGGGCCTACGAGCAGTACTTC.

This clonotype appeared once. At one boundary the junction diverges from the germline segment, which might be a read error. The V gene is TRBV20-1, the J gene TRBJ2-7; 7 bases match TRBD1. Germline CDR1 is DFQATT and CDR2 is SNEGSKA (reference sequence). The CDR3 contains 14 residues. CDR3 region: CSTSPGQSPYEQYF. In nucleotides, the CDR3 is TGCAGTACTAGTCCGGGACAGAGCCCCTACGAGCAGTACTTC.

This clonotype has only a few counts. The chain employs TRBV4-2 and TRBJ2-1; TRBD2 matches at 15 bases. CDR1 and CDR2 from the germline V gene are LGHNA and YNFKEQ. Trimming took 8 bases from V and 5 from J; bases not matched to a gene: 1. This CDR3 contains 14 residues. The CDR3 nucleotides are TGTGCCAGCGGACTAGCGGGGGGGGACAATGAGCAGTTCTTC. Translated, it gives CASGLAGGDNEQFF.

The V gene is TRBV5-1, the J gene TRBJ2-3, with D perhaps matching TRBD2 (6 bases). The CDR3 covers 17 residues. V lost 0 bases, J lost 0 bases, and 14 bases lay in between. Germline-derived CDR1 and CDR2 are SGHRS and YFSETQ. CDR3 in DNA: TGCGCCAGCAGCTTGGATGGCGGAGGGCCTAGCACAGATACGCAGTATTTT. Residues: CASSLDGGGPSTDTQYF.

J is TRBJ1-3 and V is TRBV9; D not certain. CDR3 size: 16 residues. The V and J ends lost 0 bases and 1 base respectively, with 11 bases between them. The germline V gene encodes CDR1 SGDLS and CDR2 YYNGEE. Written as DNA, the CDR3 is TGTGCCAGCAGCGTAGGACGGGCCCAATCTGGAAACACCATATATTTT. Translating gives CASSVGRAQSGNTIYF.